This T cell receptor beta chain was profiled in a study of regulatory T cells in long-lasting Graves disease. Study results and caveats: Segments TRBV28, TRBJ1-2 and TRBJ2-5 showed preferential usage in persistent disease.

Per germline, CDR1 PRHDT and CDR2 FYEKMQ (reference sequence). The CDR3 has 15 residues. Deletions cut 3 bases from V and 0 bases from J, with 11 bases between. A note on this clonotype: Its antigen is not identified.

Time point in this sample: newly diagnosed GD, antithyroid drugs for less than 3 months. PBMC-extracted RNA yielded the TCR library. Through Arm-PCR of CDR3 regions and iRepertoire HTBI primers, TCR beta libraries were built. In TCRdb, the multiplex PCR reads were re-called with MiXCR into one record per CDR3 protein. Of about 430,000 distinct CDR3 sequences in the sample, roughly 15% are singletons; the top ten hold approximately 8%. These data also featured in a second study, about T cells in Graves' hyperthyroidism and ophthalmopathy.

This chain connects TRBV13 to TRBJ1-2, with TRBD1 as a possible D gene (6 bases). This receptor was obtained from a woman in her thirties or forties with Graves disease. The material was peripheral blood mononuclear cells (PBMCs), obtained at new diagnosis, from a patient treated with antithyroid drugs. This CDR3 is CASSFQQGANYGYTF. Written as DNA, the CDR3 is TGTGCCAGCAGCTTTCAACAGGGAGCTAACTATGGCTACACCTTC.